These 23 T cell receptor beta chains came from one sample sequenced in a study of cytomegalovirus exposure and HLA in healthy donors. In the PCR, 60 Vbeta and 13 Jbeta primers were used. Profiling relied on immunoSEQ multiplex PCR, and the TCRdb table lists in-frame clones only, not all of them. The data hold approximately 92,000 clones, with 80% to 85% observed a single time. Sequenced: PBMCs. All receptors come from a woman in her 70s in good health and CMV-seropositive.

The genes are TRBV7-9 and TRBJ2-5; the D gene is possibly TRBD1 (6 bases). There are 14 residues in the CDR3. V lost 2 bases and J lost 3, with 10 bases in between. Germline V gene data show CDR1 as SEHNR and CDR2 as FQNEAQ (reference sequence). CDR3 in DNA: TGTGCCAGCAGCTTACCCGGGGACAAAGAGACCCAGTACTTC. Protein product: CASSLPGDKETQYF.

The chain combines TRBV28 with TRBJ2-7; 10 bases map to TRBD2. Germline V CDR1 and CDR2: MDHEN, SYDVKM. The CDR3 contains 18 residues. V trimming: 6 bases; J trimming: 5 bases; junction bases outside the gene matches: 19. The CDR3 reads CASSVGGLAGVEGHEQYF. In DNA form, the CDR3 reads TGTGCCAGCAGCGTGGGGGGGCTAGCGGGAGTAGAGGGACACGAGCAGTACTTC.

The chain joins TRBV20-1 to TRBJ1-5; D call uncertain. There are 11 residues in the CDR3. Trimming shortened V by 0 bases and J by 12 bases, and 9 bases separated the two germline ends. CDR1 and CDR2 (germline): DFQATT, SNEGSKA (reference sequence). CDR3 coding DNA: TGCAGTGCTAGAGATCAGAGGGACCAGCATTTT. It codes for CSARDQRDQHF.

The gene calls are TRBV5-1 and TRBJ2-1; D is unresolved. V was trimmed by 6 bases and J by 7 bases, leaving 17 bases between them. The CDR3 is made up of 14 amino acids. In germline, CDR1 is SGHRS, CDR2 YFSETQ. The CDR3 nucleotides read TGCGCCAGCACCCGATCCCATGCTACGAATGAGCAGTTCTTC. Translated: CASTRSHATNEQFF.

The CDR3 sequence: CASSGQGLYEQYF. The DNA for the CDR3 is TGTGCCAGCAGTGGGCAGGGTCTCTACGAGCAGTACTTC. The chain is built from TRBV28 and TRBJ2-7, with TRBD1 as a possible D gene (5 bases). Germline lookup yields CDR1 MDHEN and CDR2 SYDVKM. V was cut by 5 bases and J by 3 bases, with 11 bases left in between. The CDR3 covers 13 residues.

This chain uses TRBV28 with TRBJ2-5, with D perhaps TRBD2 (6 bases). The DNA end lines up better with TRBJ2-7; the J call may be wrong. Germline lookup yields CDR1 MDHEN and CDR2 SYDVKM. This CDR3 contains 12 residues. In DNA form, the CDR3 reads TGTGCCAGCAGGGAAACAGCGGGCGAGCAGTACTTC. Translation: CASRETAGEQYF.

The rearrangement links TRBV9 to TRBJ2-3; TRBD1 matches 7 bases. CDR1 is SGDLS, CDR2 YYNGEE, per germline. The CDR3 is 17 amino acids. The ends lost 3 bases at V and 0 bases at J; junction bases unmatched: 10. CDR3 sequence (DNA): TGTGCCAGCAGCGGACGCTGGGACAGAGCTAGCACAGATACGCAGTATTTT. It specifies CASSGRWDRASTDTQYF.

The chain is built from TRBV5-1 and TRBJ2-7, with D possibly being TRBD2 (5 bases). The germline V gene encodes CDR1 SGHRS and CDR2 YFSETQ. This CDR3 is 11 amino acids long. Trimming cost V 4 bases and J 3 bases, with 5 bases left between them. The CDR3 bases are TGCGCCAGCAGCGGGAGCTACGAGCAGTACTTC. Protein: CASSGSYEQYF.

The V and J genes are TRBV9 and TRBJ2-1, with 10 positions matching TRBD1. The V gene's germline CDR1 is SGDLS and CDR2 YYNGEE. The CDR3 is 15 residues long. V dropped 2 bases and J dropped 2; count of bases not matched to a gene: 1. CDR3: CASSVGQGAYNEQFF. For the CDR3, the DNA is TGTGCCAGCAGCGTCGGACAGGGGGCCTACAATGAGCAGTTCTTC.

The chain combines TRBV18 with TRBJ1-1; 9 positions match TRBD1. Germline trimming cut 5 bases from V and 2 bases from J; bases unmatched to any gene: 6. This CDR3 has 15 residues. The V gene's germline CDR1 is KGHSH and CDR2 LQKENI. The DNA for the CDR3 is TGTGCCAGCTCAGCATCGGGACAGGGAAACACTGAAGCTTTCTTT. This gives the protein CASSASGQGNTEAFF.

The chain carries TRBV5-6 and TRBJ1-5; 11 bases map to TRBD1. The CDR3 covers 15 residues. V lost 2 bases, J lost 5 bases, and 3 bases stayed unmatched. From germline, CDR1 is SGHDT and CDR2 YYEEEE. The chain's CDR3 is CASSLRTGGYQPQHF. The CDR3, as DNA: TGTGCCAGCAGCTTACGGACAGGGGGCTATCAGCCCCAGCATTTT.

This clone has just a few counts. The gene calls are TRBV9 and TRBJ2-1, with TRBD2 matching 12 bases. Germline loops: CDR1 SGDLS, CDR2 YYNGEE. After removal of 3 bases from V and 8 bases from J, the junction contained 6 bases not matched to a gene. The CDR3 covers 15 residues. CDR3 residues: CASSGPSGRADEQFF. CDR3 DNA sequence: TGTGCCAGCAGCGGACCTAGCGGGAGGGCGGATGAGCAGTTCTTC.

V usage is TRBV4-2 and J usage is TRBJ2-7, with 10 positions matching TRBD2. CDR1 and CDR2 from the germline V gene are LGHNA and YNFKEQ. There are 14 residues in the CDR3. Trimming removed 6 bases from V and 6 bases from J; junction bases left unmatched: 8. The CDR3 coding sequence is TGTGCCAGCAGACTCACTAGCGGGATTCCCGAGCAGTACTTC. Amino acids: CASRLTSGIPEQYF.

This chain joins TRBV6-5 and TRBJ2-3, with 10 bases identical to TRBD2. The V and J ends lost 4 bases and 5 bases, in that order; junction bases with no gene match: 6. Germline-derived CDR1 and CDR2 are MNHEY and SVGAGI. The CDR3 consists of 15 residues. DNA of the CDR3: TGTGCCAGCAGTTTCAGCGGGAGGGCAAGAGATACGCAGTATTTT. Protein sequence: CASSFSGRARDTQYF.

This chain uses TRBV28 with TRBJ2-1; TRBD2 might be the D (7 bases). The ends were cut back, 6 bases at V and 0 bases at J, with 15 bases in the middle. The germline gives CDR1 MDHEN, CDR2 SYDVKM. There are 16 residues in the CDR3. CDR3 residues: CASRRGRAGSYNEQFF. The DNA for the CDR3 is TGTGCCAGCAGGAGGGGGAGGGCCGGCTCCTACAATGAGCAGTTCTTC.

This clone was counted a few times. The chain recombines TRBV4-1 with TRBJ1-1; 7 positions agree with TRBD1. The junction had 6 bases not matched to a gene; V was cut back by 4 bases and J by 1 base. Germline CDR1 is MGHRA and CDR2 is YSYEKL. The CDR3 spans 15 residues. CDR3 region: CASSLSNRGNTEAFF. Written as DNA, the CDR3 is TGCGCCAGCAGCCTATCAAACAGGGGGAACACTGAAGCTTTCTTT.

This sequence joins TRBV5-1 and TRBJ2-7; TRBD2 agrees at 10 bases. Unmatched junction bases numbered 9, after V lost 7 bases and J lost 2 bases. CDR3 length equals 15 residues. CDR1 and CDR2 from the germline V gene are SGHRS and YFSETQ. The CDR3 sequence is CASRTGTSETYEQYF. CDR3 coding DNA: TGCGCCAGCCGGACCGGGACTAGCGAAACCTACGAGCAGTACTTC.

The V call is TRBV7-9, the J call TRBJ1-1, with 9 bases lining up with TRBD1. The CDR3 has 17 amino acids. The trim removed 1 base at V and 4 bases at J, leaving 10 bases unmatched. CDR1 and CDR2 (germline): SEHNR, FQNEAQ (reference sequence). The DNA for the CDR3 is TGTGCCAGCAGCTTAGGAGGTAACAGGGGGCAGGGCACTGAAGCTTTCTTT. Its translation is CASSLGGNRGQGTEAFF.

The chain is built from TRBV27 and TRBJ2-2; 14 positions match TRBD2. The CDR3 covers 18 residues. The V and J ends lost 6 bases and 5 bases, in that order; junction bases with no gene match: 11. In germline, CDR1 is MNHEY, CDR2 SMNVEV (reference sequence). In DNA form, the CDR3 reads TGTGCCAGCAGCCCCGCAGGACTAGCGGGAGGCGGAACCGGGGAGCTGTTTTTT. Residues: CASSPAGLAGGGTGELFF.

J is TRBJ2-5 and V is TRBV7-8; no firm D call. The J call may be faulty, since TRBJ2-7 better matches the DNA end. The germline V gene encodes CDR1 SGHVS and CDR2 FQNEAQ. This CDR3 region has 14 residues. CDR3 in amino acids: CASSPFGQRYEQYF. CDR3 bases: TGTGCCAGCAGCCCTTTTGGGCAGAGATACGAGCAGTACTTC.

The chain links TRBV6-1 to TRBJ1-2; D perhaps matches TRBD1 (5 bases). This CDR3 has 13 amino acids. Trimming pared 5 bases from V and 4 bases from J, leaving 11 bases between. Germline values: CDR1 MNHNS, CDR2 SASEGT. The CDR3 spells CASSSARAYGYTF. CDR3 nucleotides: TGTGCCAGCAGTTCCGCCAGGGCCTATGGCTACACCTTC.

The chain is built from TRBV30 and TRBJ2-1; maybe TRBD2 (5 bases). CDR1 is GTSNPN and CDR2 is SVGIG in the germline V gene (reference sequence). The CDR3 extends over 11 amino acids. Trimming left V 3 bases short and J 8 bases short, with 8 bases between. CDR3 DNA sequence: TGTGCCTGGAGCTCCGGGGATGAGCAGTTCTTC. It codes for CAWSSGDEQFF.

This clone was seen a single time. This chain joins TRBV28 and TRBJ2-7, with 9 bases lining up with TRBD1. Germline assignment: CDR1 MDHEN and CDR2 SYDVKM. This CDR3 spans 15 amino acids. The ends lost 6 bases at V and 7 bases at J; junction bases unmatched: 13. CDR3 protein: CASSRPGQGRGEQYF. CDR3 coding DNA: TGTGCCAGCAGCCGCCCCGGACAGGGGCGAGGGGAGCAGTACTTC.